This entry lists 24 T cell receptor beta chains sequenced from one sample in a study of blood T cell repertoires in COVID-19. Profiled with immunoSEQ multiplex PCR; TCRdb holds only in-frame clones, not every one. Among 250,000 to 300,000 clones listed, around 90% were seen once. The sample comprised peripheral blood. These TCRs come from a woman aged 40 to 50 who had recovered from COVID-19.

This clone was detected a few times. This chain connects TRBV7-9 to TRBJ1-2; TRBD1 aligns across 8 bases. CDR1 and CDR2 from the germline V gene are SEHNR and FQNEAQ (reference sequence). V trimming: 5 bases; J trimming: 4 bases; junction bases outside the gene matches: 12. The CDR3 contains 16 residues. CDR3 residues: CASSPSRTGHSYGYTF. The CDR3 region has the DNA TGTGCCAGCAGCCCCAGTCGGACAGGGCATAGCTATGGCTACACCTTC.

The chain couples TRBV7-9 to TRBJ2-7; 10 bases are shared with TRBD2. Trimming took 6 bases from V and 6 from J; bases not matched to a gene: 11. Germline V gene lookup returns CDR1 SEHNR and CDR2 FQNEAQ (reference sequence). The CDR3 loop spans 15 amino acids. CDR3 nucleotides: TGTGCCAGCAGGAACCCCGGGACTAGCGTCCCCGAGCAGTACTTC. Translation: CASRNPGTSVPEQYF.

This CDR3 reads CASSLALAGVNGELFF. Written as DNA, the CDR3 is TGCGCCAGCAGCTTGGCCCTAGCGGGAGTGAACGGGGAGCTGTTTTTT. This sequence joins TRBV5-1 and TRBJ2-2; 10 nucleotides match TRBD2. The CDR3 is made up of 16 amino acids. Germline V CDR1 and CDR2: SGHRS, YFSETQ. V was pared by 0 bases and J by 7 bases, with 6 bases of the junction left unmatched.

Concerning this clone itself: One end of the junction is discordant with germline, which a read error may explain. This chain uses TRBV14 with TRBJ1-1, with 7 bases lining up with TRBD1. Germline lookup yields CDR1 SGHDN and CDR2 FVKESK. CDR3 size: 14 residues. CDR3 protein: CASTQTGAYTEAFF. The CDR3 bases are TGTGCCAGCACCCAAACAGGGGCCTACACTGAAGCTTTCTTT.

The chain joins TRBV4-1 to TRBJ1-1, with 7 positions matching TRBD1. J lost 0 bases, V lost 1 base, and 2 bases had no gene match. Germline assignment: CDR1 MGHRA and CDR2 YSYEKL. The CDR3 runs 15 residues. The CDR3 region has the DNA TGCGCCAGCAGCCAAGTAGGGGGCCTGAACACTGAAGCTTTCTTT. Translation: CASSQVGGLNTEAFF.

CDR3 residues: CASSGQGGAETQYF. The CDR3 DNA reads as TGTGCCAGCAGTGGACAGGGCGGGGCGGAGACCCAGTACTTC. This sequence joins TRBV2 and TRBJ2-5; TRBD1 is a possible D gene (7 bases). Trimming removed 4 bases at V and 5 bases at J, with 14 bases between. The germline V gene has CDR1 SNHLY and CDR2 FYNNEI. The length of the CDR3 is 14 residues.

The chain recombines TRBV29-1 with TRBJ1-1, with TRBD1 matching 8 bases. Germline CDR1 SQVTM, CDR2 ANQGSEA. Trimming removed 0 bases from V and 3 bases from J; junction bases left unmatched: 3. The length of the CDR3 is 14 residues. The CDR3 coding sequence is TGCAGCGTTGAAGACAGGGGGCGGTACACTGAAGCTTTCTTT. Its translation is CSVEDRGRYTEAFF.

CDR3 coding DNA: TGCGCCAGCAGCGGACTAGCGGGTCACAATGAGCAGTTCTTC. This codes for CASSGLAGHNEQFF. The chain combines TRBV5-1 with TRBJ2-1, with 11 nucleotides matching TRBD2. Trimming at V came to 4 bases and at J to 5 bases, leaving 2 bases not matched to a gene. CDR3 length: 14 residues. In germline, CDR1 is SGHRS, CDR2 YFSETQ.

CDR3 DNA sequence: TGTGCCAGCAACAACCCAGGAGATACGCAGTATTTT. Its translation: CASNNPGDTQYF. The rearrangement uses TRBV28 and TRBJ2-3; D uncertain. The CDR3 spans 12 residues. CDR1 is MDHEN, CDR2 SYDVKM, per germline. Trimming removed 7 bases at V and 5 bases at J, with 10 bases between.

The chain carries TRBV5-1 and TRBJ2-5, with D tentatively TRBD2 (6 bases). Germline CDR1 and CDR2: SGHRS and YFSETQ. This CDR3 comprises 14 residues. Trimming pared 0 bases from V and 5 bases from J, leaving 11 bases between. The CDR3 bases are TGCGCCAGCAGCTTGGTAGCGGCCAGGGAGACCCAGTACTTC. This encodes CASSLVAARETQYF.

V usage is TRBV5-4 and J usage is TRBJ2-1; TRBD2 agrees at 11 bases. This CDR3 contains 16 residues. The trim removed 0 bases at V and 9 bases at J, leaving 8 bases unmatched. CDR1 is SGHNT, CDR2 YYREEE, per germline (reference sequence). CDR3 DNA: TGTGCCAGCAGCTTGGGCTTAGCGGGAGGGCAGGGTGAGCAGTTCTTC. Protein product: CASSLGLAGGQGEQFF.

The chain uses TRBV5-1 and TRBJ2-6; D is perhaps TRBD2 (6 bases). With 3 bases removed from V and 0 bases from J, the gap between germline ends came to 13 bases. Germline CDR1 SGHRS, CDR2 YFSETQ. This CDR3 spans 17 amino acids. This CDR3 reads CASSSGTVASGANVLTF. The DNA for the CDR3 is TGCGCCAGCAGCTCCGGGACTGTAGCCTCTGGGGCCAACGTCCTGACTTTC.

The chain has TRBV18 and TRBJ2-1; 10 bases agree with TRBD2. J gave up 8 bases and V 5 bases, and 9 bases lay outside the gene matches. CDR3 length: 15 amino acids. From germline, CDR1 is KGHSH and CDR2 LQKENI. The CDR3 sequence is CASSRTSGTGDEQFF. CDR3 nucleotides: TGTGCCAGCTCAAGAACTAGCGGGACTGGGGATGAGCAGTTCTTC.

J is TRBJ2-1 and V is TRBV2; 13 bases agree with TRBD2. Trimming at V came to 4 bases and at J to 8 bases, leaving 5 bases not matched to a gene. CDR3 length equals 15 residues. Germline V gives CDR1 SNHLY, CDR2 FYNNEI. The CDR3 DNA is TGTGCCAGCAGTGTTCGACTAGCGGGAGGTGATGAGCAGTTCTTC. Translated: CASSVRLAGGDEQFF.

The chain is built from TRBV3-1 (or the pseudogene TRBV3-2) and TRBJ1-3; 12 bases match TRBD1. V gave up 0 bases and J gave up 0 bases; unmatched junction bases: 15. The CDR3 spans 22 residues. Germline assignment: CDR1 LGHDT and CDR2 YNNKEL (reference sequence). Written as DNA, the CDR3 is TGTGCCAGCAGCCAAGATCTCTCTCTTTGGGACAGGGGGCATATCTCTGGAAACACCATATATTTT. Its translation: CASSQDLSLWDRGHISGNTIYF.

This chain joins TRBV9 and TRBJ2-2; perhaps TRBD2 as D (8 bases). Trimming took off 4 bases at V and 5 bases at J, with 18 bases between the two ends. Germline CDR1 SGDLS, CDR2 YYNGEE. The CDR3 sequence is 16 residues long. The CDR3 loop is CASSPGRGLGTGELFF. CDR3 nucleotides: TGTGCCAGCAGCCCCGGGAGGGGGCTGGGGACCGGGGAGCTGTTTTTT.

The count of this clone is one. The chain is built from TRBV15 and TRBJ1-1; 7 bases align to TRBD1. The germline gives CDR1 LNHNV, CDR2 YYDKDF (reference sequence). The CDR3 spans 17 residues. J was trimmed by 4 bases and V by 0 bases; bases with no gene match: 11. CDR3 nucleotides: TGTGCCACCAGCAGAGATCTTCAGGGGGTCGGTGGCACTGAAGCTTTCTTT. It translates to CATSRDLQGVGGTEAFF.

The chain has TRBV28 and TRBJ2-2; 12 bases align to TRBD2. The CDR3 contains 16 residues. Germline CDR1 MDHEN, CDR2 SYDVKM. V shed 2 bases, J shed 6 bases, and the junction held 4 bases outside the gene matches. The CDR3 DNA reads as TGTGCCAGCAGTTTACAGACTAGCGGGAGCTCCGGGGAGCTGTTTTTT. It encodes CASSLQTSGSSGELFF.

J is TRBJ2-1 and V is TRBV6-5; D ambiguous. Germline CDR1 MNHEY, CDR2 SVGAGI. V lost 7 bases and J 5 bases, leaving 15 bases between the germline ends. The length of the CDR3 is 14 residues. CDR3 bases: TGTGCCAGCAATGGGCGTCTGGGCAACAATGAGCAGTTCTTC. Translated, it gives CASNGRLGNNEQFF.

DNA of the CDR3: TGCGCCAGCAGCTCGGGACTAGCGGGAGTCGGCTCCTACGAGCAGTACTTC. Protein sequence: CASSSGLAGVGSYEQYF. The chain uses TRBV5-1 and TRBJ2-7; 14 bases are a match to TRBD2. The germline V gene has CDR1 SGHRS and CDR2 YFSETQ. The CDR3 covers 17 residues. The V gene end was trimmed by 3 bases and the J gene end by 0 bases; junction bases not matched to a gene: 5.

This clone was recorded a few times. The rearrangement uses TRBV7-2 and TRBJ1-1; D not resolved. CDR3 length equals 13 residues. From germline, CDR1 is SGHTA and CDR2 FQGNSA. Trimming shortened V by 0 bases and J by 6 bases, and 8 bases separated the two germline ends. CDR3: CASSLAREAEAFF. CDR3 DNA: TGTGCCAGCAGCTTAGCGCGTGAGGCTGAAGCTTTCTTT.

The chain recombines TRBV6-2 or TRBV6-3 with TRBJ2-7; 7 bases are shared with TRBD1. This CDR3 has 13 amino acids. V was pared by 4 bases and J by 0 bases, with 0 bases of the junction left unmatched. Germline values: CDR1 MNHEY, CDR2 SVGEGT. The CDR3 DNA sequence: TGTGCCAGCAGTTGGGACAGCTCCTACGAGCAGTACTTC. Protein: CASSWDSSYEQYF.

CDR3 region: CASRAGTQNSPLHF. Written as DNA, the CDR3 is TGTGCCAGCAGGGCCGGGACTCAGAATTCACCCCTCCACTTT. V gene TRBV5-4 combines with J gene TRBJ1-6; a weak D match, TRBD1 (5 bases). The V end lost 5 bases, the J end lost 7 bases, and 13 bases lay between the germline ends. In germline, CDR1 is SGHNT, CDR2 YYREEE (reference sequence). This CDR3 comprises 14 residues. The full variable domain, with the rest looked up from reference TRBV5-4 and TRBJ1-6, is ETGVTQSPTHLIKTRGQQVTLRCSSQSGHNTVSWYQQALGQGPQFIFQYYREEENGRGNFPPRFSGLQFPNYSSELNVNALELDDSALYLCASRAGTQNSPLHFGNGTRLTVT.

The chain carries TRBV5-4 and TRBJ2-1, with a possible D match to TRBD2 (6 bases). Germline assignment: CDR1 SGHNT and CDR2 YYREEE (reference sequence). Trimming shortened V by 4 bases and J by 0 bases, and 14 bases separated the two germline ends. The CDR3 totals 16 residues. The CDR3 sequence: CASSPPGASSYNEQFF. The DNA for the CDR3 is TGTGCCAGCAGCCCACCGGGAGCAAGCTCCTACAATGAGCAGTTCTTC.